This T cell receptor (beta chain) is from a study of T-cell memory formation after mild COVID-19. The 5'RACE method, run with constant-segment primers, produced TCR alpha and TCR beta cDNA libraries (carrying sample barcodes and UMIs). MiXCR was run by TCRdb on the 5' RACE reads, yielding one entry per CDR3 protein. The table lists under 550,000 distinct CDR3 sequences, approximately 18% of them singletons. Germline CDR1 SSHAT, CDR2 FNYEAQ (reference sequence). The CDR3 runs to 13 residues. The table lists this clonotype with many counts. The antigen remains undetermined. One end of the junction fails to match germline, which may point to a read error. General study results and limits: In second-wave clones peaking day 37, SARS-CoV-2 specificity remained unconfirmed.

The receptor was derived from a man younger than 35 who had mild COVID-19 (a few samples of this study predate the infection). Cell type and time point are not known. The source material was PBMCs or a T cell subset sorted from them (not recorded which). The chain has TRBV7-7 and TRBJ1-1; 7 bases agree with TRBD1. The DNA of the CDR3 is TGTGCTAGCAGTCAGGACAGGTCCACTGAAGCTTTCTTT. Protein sequence: CASSQDRSTEAFF.